This T cell receptor beta chain was found in a study of cytomegalovirus exposure and HLA in healthy donors. In the PCR, 60 Vbeta and 13 Jbeta primers were used. Profiling relied on immunoSEQ multiplex PCR, and the TCRdb table lists in-frame clones only, not all of them. The data show around 140,000 clones, around three quarters seen once. This sequence originates from a woman aged 18-29 years in good health and CMV-seropositive. The sequenced material came from PBMCs.

CDR3 amino acids: CASSLRGIKGYTF. Here the CDR3 DNA reads TGTGCCAGCAGCTTACGGGGGATTAAGGGCTACACCTTC. This sequence joins TRBV11-2 and TRBJ1-2; possible D gene TRBD1, 5 bases. Trimming took 2 bases from V and 8 from J, leaving 12 bases between them. The CDR3 is 13 amino acids. Germline CDR1 is SGHAT and CDR2 is FQNNGV.